This passage covers 30 T cell receptor beta chains from one sample sequenced in a study of T cell changes during pregnancy in multiple sclerosis. Assay used: immunoSEQ multiplex PCR; TCRdb lists only in-frame clones, some missing. In the table there are tens of thousands of clones, around 94% of which are singletons. The specimen comprised peripheral blood, sampled in the third trimester of pregnancy. These receptors were collected from a female donor in good health, enrolled as a control in a pregnancy study.

The chain links TRBV28 to TRBJ2-7; the match to TRBD1 covers 8 bases. Per germline, CDR1 MDHEN and CDR2 SYDVKM. The V segment lost 6 bases and the J segment 5 bases; nucleotides outside the gene matches: 12. This CDR3 is 15 amino acids long. The CDR3 DNA sequence: TGTGCCAGCAGGACCACAGGGGGTCGTATCCACGAGCAGTACTTC. Residues: CASRTTGGRIHEQYF.

This sequence joins TRBV7-2 and TRBJ2-7; 12 nucleotides match TRBD2. With 1 base clipped from V and 3 bases from J, the junction kept 7 bases outside the gene matches. The CDR3 length is 17 residues. Germline CDR1 is SGHTA and CDR2 is FQGNSA. The CDR3 DNA reads TGTGCCAGCAGCTTAGTACTAGCGGGAGGCTCCGGCTACGAGCAGTACTTC. Translating it yields CASSLVLAGGSGYEQYF.

The chain carries TRBV10-3 and TRBJ2-2; D gene ambiguous. V dropped 2 bases and J dropped 2 bases, with 6 bases sitting between them. Per the germline V gene, CDR1 is ENHRY and CDR2 is SYGVKD. The CDR3 runs 14 residues. CDR3 coding DNA: TGTGCCATCAGTGAGCAGGAAAACACCGGGGAGCTGTTTTTT. The encoded protein is CAISEQENTGELFF.

Details on this clone: This CDR3 is also generated by other DNA sequences in the sample. J is TRBJ1-5 and V is TRBV2; D remains unclear. Trimming took 4 bases from V and 2 from J, leaving 9 bases between them. The length of the CDR3 is 14 residues. Germline V CDR1 and CDR2: SNHLY, FYNNEI. This CDR3 is CASSGTGGNQPQHF. Here the CDR3 DNA reads TGTGCCAGCAGTGGCACGGGTGGCAATCAGCCCCAGCATTTT. Full variable domain (rest looked up from reference TRBV2 and TRBJ1-5): EPEVTQTPSHQVTQMGQEVILRCVPISNHLYFYWYRQILGQKVEFLVSFYNNEISEKSEIFDDQFSVERPDGSNFTLKIRSTKLEDSAMYFCASSGTGGNQPQHFGDGTRLSIL.

The genes are TRBV19 and TRBJ2-5; D perhaps matches TRBD2 (6 bases). Germline V lookup: CDR1 LNHDA, CDR2 SQIVND (reference sequence). The V end was cut by 4 bases, the J end by 2 bases, with 8 bases between. The CDR3 covers 13 residues. CDR3 region: CASSRLEQETQYF. The CDR3 DNA is TGTGCCAGTAGTAGACTAGAGCAAGAGACCCAGTACTTC.

This chain connects TRBV7-3 to TRBJ1-1, with TRBD1 matching 7 bases. The J segment lost 10 bases and the V segment lost 7 bases, leaving 12 bases of the junction unmatched. Germline V gene sequence: CDR1 SGHTA, CDR2 FQGTGA. The CDR3 loop spans 13 amino acids. The CDR3 DNA is TGTGCCAGCACCCAGGACCCACAGGGGACAGCTTTCTTT. Protein: CASTQDPQGTAFF.

The chain recombines TRBV5-1 with TRBJ2-5; no firm D call. The DNA end lines up better with TRBJ2-7; the J call may be wrong. The CDR3 runs 13 residues. Germline CDR1 is SGHRS and CDR2 is YFSETQ. The CDR3 reads CASSLGFGYEQYF. The CDR3 DNA reads TGCGCCAGCAGCTTGGGGTTCGGGTACGAGCAGTACTTC.

This chain links TRBV19 with TRBJ2-6; TRBD2 might be the D (5 bases). CDR1 and CDR2 (germline): LNHDA, SQIVND (reference sequence). CDR3 length equals 15 residues. The V gene lost 3 bases and the J gene lost 2 bases, with 8 bases spanning the gap. In DNA, the CDR3 is TGTGCCAGTAGTATTAAGAGGGCTGGGGCCAACGTCCTGACTTTC. It is translated as CASSIKRAGANVLTF.

The genes are TRBV11-2 and TRBJ1-5, with 10 bases fitting TRBD1. Germline V lookup: CDR1 SGHAT, CDR2 FQNNGV. V gave up 4 bases and J gave up 5 bases; unmatched junction bases: 8. CDR3 length equals 16 residues. The CDR3: CASSSRDRGMDQPQHF. Written as DNA, the CDR3 is TGTGCCAGCAGCTCGAGGGACAGGGGAATGGATCAGCCCCAGCATTTT.

This clone was seen a handful of times. J is TRBJ1-1 and V is TRBV7-2; possible D gene TRBD1, 6 bases. Germline values: CDR1 SGHTA, CDR2 FQGNSA. Trimming cost V 0 bases and J 4 bases, with 9 bases left between them. The CDR3 loop spans 14 amino acids. This CDR3 is CASSLAWGLTEAFF. In nucleotides, the CDR3 is TGTGCCAGCAGCTTAGCTTGGGGGCTCACTGAAGCTTTCTTT.

The V gene is TRBV6-5, the J gene TRBJ1-2, with D uncertain. The length of the CDR3 is 15 residues. Per the germline V gene, CDR1 is MNHEY and CDR2 is SVGAGI. Trimming shortened V by 2 bases and J by 2 bases, and 12 bases separated the two germline ends. The CDR3 DNA is TGTGCCAGCAGTTACGATGTCGCAGGAAACTATGGCTACACCTTC. This codes for CASSYDVAGNYGYTF.

V and J are TRBV6-1 and TRBJ2-3; D perhaps matches TRBD1 (5 bases). The CDR3 covers 14 residues. V was cut by 4 bases and J by 4 bases, with 12 bases left in between. CDR1 and CDR2 from the germline V gene are MNHNS and SASEGT. CDR3 nucleotide sequence: TGTGCCAGCAGTGGCAGTATAGGGGCAGATACGCAGTATTTT. Translating gives CASSGSIGADTQYF.

The chain has TRBV25-1 and TRBJ2-3; 7 bases fit TRBD2. The V gene's germline CDR1 is MGHDK and CDR2 SYGVNS. There are 16 residues in the CDR3. Trimming at V came to 1 base and at J to 4 bases, leaving 8 bases not matched to a gene. The CDR3 nucleotides read TGTGCCAGCAGTGAATCCCGGCTGGCGGGAGCAGATACGCAGTATTTT. Protein: CASSESRLAGADTQYF.

The chain joins TRBV11-2 to TRBJ2-1; weak D call: TRBD1 (6 bases). V was trimmed by 4 bases and J by 10 bases, leaving 11 bases between them. The germline V gene encodes CDR1 SGHAT and CDR2 FQNNGV. CDR3 length equals 12 residues. The CDR3 nucleotides read TGTGCCAGCAGCTCGCTGGGGGCCGAGCAGTTCTTC. It is translated as CASSSLGAEQFF.

The genes are TRBV7-2 and TRBJ2-1; TRBD2 matches at 9 bases. The CDR3 has 17 residues. V dropped 5 bases and J dropped 4; count of bases not matched to a gene: 12. The germline V gene encodes CDR1 SGHTA and CDR2 FQGNSA. The CDR3: CASSVGTSRRAYNEQFF. As DNA, the CDR3 is TGTGCCAGCAGCGTGGGGACTAGCCGAAGAGCTTACAATGAGCAGTTCTTC.

The rearrangement uses TRBV5-5 and TRBJ1-6, with D hard to call. Looked up from germline, CDR1 is SGHKS and CDR2 is YYEKEE (reference sequence). The CDR3 has 15 amino acids. V dropped 0 bases and J dropped 2 bases, with 6 bases sitting between them. CDR3 nucleotides: TGTGCCAGCAGCTTGGGGCCGACCTATAATTCACCCCTCCACTTT. Its translation is CASSLGPTYNSPLHF.

The chain combines TRBV28 with TRBJ2-5, with D uncertain. This CDR3 is 13 amino acids long. The germline gives CDR1 MDHEN, CDR2 SYDVKM. The ends were cut back, 1 base at V and 5 bases at J, with 8 bases in the middle. The CDR3 DNA sequence: TGTGCCAGCAGTTTATACAAAGCGGAGACCCAGTACTTC. It translates to CASSLYKAETQYF.

The chain employs TRBV28 and TRBJ1-1, with 8 nucleotides matching TRBD1. This CDR3 is 15 amino acids long. Looked up from germline, CDR1 is MDHEN and CDR2 is SYDVKM. With V trimmed by 4 bases and J by 6 bases, 10 bases remained unmatched. CDR3 sequence (DNA): TGTGCCAGCAGTTCTCCCAGGGGGCCGGCCGCTGAAGCTTTCTTT. Its translation: CASSSPRGPAAEAFF.

The chain joins TRBV5-1 to TRBJ1-1; the D gene is possibly TRBD1 (6 bases). The CDR3 covers 13 residues. The ends were cut back, 4 bases at V and 1 base at J, with 8 bases in the middle. CDR1 is SGHRS and CDR2 is YFSETQ in the germline V gene. The CDR3 reads CASSKDRNTEAFF. Here the CDR3 DNA reads TGCGCCAGCAGCAAGGACAGGAACACTGAAGCTTTCTTT.

The V and J genes are TRBV4-1 and TRBJ1-5; 8 nucleotides align to TRBD1. V shed 0 bases and J 9 bases; nucleotides not matched to a gene: 7. The CDR3 loop spans 15 amino acids. The germline V gene has CDR1 MGHRA and CDR2 YSYEKL. The CDR3 DNA reads TGCGCCAGCAGCCAAGACAGGGGGCGGTCAGGGCCCCAGCATTTT. This gives the protein CASSQDRGRSGPQHF.

The V gene is TRBV25-1, the J gene TRBJ1-4; no definite D call. The CDR3 totals 13 residues. Per germline, CDR1 MGHDK and CDR2 SYGVNS. Trimming pared 3 bases from V and 8 bases from J, leaving 10 bases between. CDR3 in amino acids: CASSEGSLEKLFF. CDR3 sequence (DNA): TGTGCCAGCAGTGAGGGCAGCTTAGAAAAACTGTTTTTT. The entire variable domain, with the rest obtained from reference TRBV25-1 and TRBJ1-4, is as follows: EADIYQTPRYLVIGTGKKITLECSQTMGHDKMYWYQQDPGMELHLIHYSYGVNSTEKGDLSSESTVSRIRTEHFPLTLESARPSHTSQYLCASSEGSLEKLFFGSGTQLSVL.

The chain links TRBV6-5 to TRBJ1-2, with 8 bases aligning to TRBD1. Germline lookup yields CDR1 MNHEY and CDR2 SVGAGI. This CDR3 region has 13 residues. The V segment lost 6 bases and the J segment 4 bases; nucleotides outside the gene matches: 4. The CDR3 DNA follows: TGTGCCAGCAGGCAGGGGACAGGCTATGGCTACACCTTC. It codes for CASRQGTGYGYTF.

The chain joins TRBV29-1 to TRBJ2-3, with 8 bases matching TRBD2. This CDR3 is built from 14 residues. V trimming: 3 bases; J trimming: 0 bases; junction bases outside the gene matches: 2. The germline V gene has CDR1 SQVTM and CDR2 ANQGSEA. DNA of the CDR3: TGCAGCGTTGAGGAGCGGGGGAGCACAGATACGCAGTATTTT. This encodes CSVEERGSTDTQYF.

This chain joins TRBV6-5 and TRBJ1-5, with TRBD1 identical over 8 bases. The CDR3 totals 15 residues. The germline gives CDR1 MNHEY, CDR2 SVGAGI. The J segment lost 5 bases and the V segment lost 6 bases, leaving 9 bases of the junction unmatched. This chain's CDR3 is CASSPGQGVDQPQHF. The CDR3 DNA reads TGTGCCAGCAGCCCCGGACAGGGAGTAGATCAGCCCCAGCATTTT.

J is TRBJ1-5 and V is TRBV10-3; TRBD1 matches 10 bases. Per the germline V gene, CDR1 is ENHRY and CDR2 is SYGVKD. This CDR3 spans 17 amino acids. The J segment lost 5 bases and the V segment lost 5 bases, leaving 12 bases of the junction unmatched. CDR3 nucleotides: TGTGCCATCAGTCAGGGCGGGACAGGGGTGCTTTATCAGCCCCAGCATTTT. Translation: CAISQGGTGVLYQPQHF.

As DNA, the CDR3 is TGCGCCAGCAGCTTGGGGCCAGTTAGCACAGATACGCAGTATTTT. Protein product: CASSLGPVSTDTQYF. The V call is TRBV5-1, the J call TRBJ2-3; D is undetermined. Trimming removed 0 bases at V and 0 bases at J, with 8 bases between. Germline lookup yields CDR1 SGHRS and CDR2 YFSETQ. The CDR3 sequence is 15 residues long.

The chain uses TRBV28 and TRBJ2-7; 7 nucleotides align to TRBD1. The CDR3 totals 16 residues. Trimming took 6 bases from V and 0 from J; bases not matched to a gene: 11. The germline V gene has CDR1 MDHEN and CDR2 SYDVKM. CDR3 in amino acids: CASRPRRGPTSYEQYF. The CDR3 nucleotides read TGTGCCAGCAGGCCCCGTAGGGGGCCTACCTCCTACGAGCAGTACTTC. The entire variable domain, with the rest obtained from reference TRBV28 and TRBJ2-7, is as follows: DVKVTQSSRYLVKRTGEKVFLECVQDMDHENMFWYRQDPGLGLRLIYFSYDVKMKEKGDIPEGYSVSREKKERFSLILESASTNQTSMYLCASRPRRGPTSYEQYFGPGTRLTVT.

The chain joins TRBV7-9 to TRBJ2-3; 8 positions agree with TRBD2. Losses at the gene ends were 5 bases for V and 3 bases for J; bases not matched to a gene: 10. Germline assignment: CDR1 SEHNR and CDR2 FQNEAQ (reference sequence). The CDR3 is 16 residues long. The CDR3 DNA is TGTGCCAGCAGCCCCCGGCTCTCGGGGGGGACAGATACGCAGTATTTT. Encoded protein: CASSPRLSGGTDTQYF.

This sequence joins TRBV9 and TRBJ2-1; 13 bases match TRBD2. J was trimmed by 2 bases and V by 3 bases; bases with no gene match: 2. This CDR3 has 16 residues. Germline CDR1 SGDLS, CDR2 YYNGEE. The CDR3 protein is CASSGGTSGAYNEQFF. The CDR3, as DNA: TGTGCCAGCAGCGGCGGGACTAGCGGGGCCTACAATGAGCAGTTCTTC.

This chain joins TRBV27 and TRBJ1-2, with 11 bases aligning to TRBD1. The CDR3 contains 15 residues. V was clipped by 3 bases and J by 5 bases; unmatched bases: 5. The germline CDR1 and CDR2 sequences are MNHEY and SMNVEV (reference sequence). Here the CDR3 reads CASSLGQGGGYGYTF. The CDR3 DNA reads TGTGCCAGCAGTTTGGGACAGGGGGGGGGATATGGCTACACCTTC.